The next 25 T cell receptor beta chains were all read from a single sample in a study of blood T cell repertoires in COVID-19. Using immunoSEQ multiplex PCR, the repertoire was profiled, and TCRdb retains in-frame clones only, with some absent. The profile covers over 150,000 clones, with about 88% appearing a single time and around 7% taken by the ten largest. The material sequenced was PBMCs or T cells enriched from blood (not recorded which). The receptor set was obtained from a middle-aged man who had recovered from COVID-19.

This chain uses TRBV6-1 with TRBJ1-3, with TRBD1 identical over 9 bases. From germline, CDR1 is MNHNS and CDR2 SASEGT. J was trimmed by 0 bases and V by 4 bases; bases with no gene match: 4. The CDR3 contains 16 residues. CDR3 residues: CASSGQGVYSGNTIYF. In DNA form, the CDR3 reads TGTGCCAGCAGTGGACAGGGGGTCTACTCTGGAAACACCATATATTTT.

The chain employs TRBV12-3 or TRBV12-4 and TRBJ1-2; 9 bases map to TRBD1. V lost 6 bases to trimming and J lost 1 base; unmatched junction nucleotides: 0. The CDR3 is 13 residues long. This CDR3 reads CASRGQGNYGYTF. Written as DNA, the CDR3 is TGTGCCAGCAGGGGACAGGGTAACTATGGCTACACCTTC.

This chain uses TRBV5-4 with TRBJ1-3; 9 positions match TRBD1. In germline, CDR1 is SGHNT, CDR2 YYREEE (reference sequence). The CDR3 has 16 residues. V trimming: 2 bases; J trimming: 0 bases; junction bases outside the gene matches: 3. The CDR3 region has the DNA TGTGCCAGCAGCTTACAGGGGGCCCTCTCTGGAAACACCATATATTTT. Protein: CASSLQGALSGNTIYF. Looking up the rest from reference TRBV5-4 and TRBJ1-3 gives the full variable domain: ETGVTQSPTHLIKTRGQQVTLRCSSQSGHNTVSWYQQALGQGPQFIFQYYREEENGRGNFPPRFSGLQFPNYSSELNVNALELDDSALYLCASSLQGALSGNTIYFGEGSWLTVV.

The genes are TRBV4-1 and TRBJ2-3; 14 bases line up with TRBD2. The germline gives CDR1 MGHRA, CDR2 YSYEKL. Germline trimming cut 2 bases from V and 5 bases from J; bases unmatched to any gene: 9. The CDR3 loop spans 18 amino acids. Here the CDR3 DNA reads TGCGCCAGCAGCCAACACCCCCTGACTAGCGGGGGGGGAGATACGCAGTATTTT. Protein sequence: CASSQHPLTSGGGDTQYF.

The chain combines TRBV3-1 (or the pseudogene TRBV3-2) with TRBJ2-2; TRBD1 agrees at 8 bases. Germline trimming cut 3 bases from V and 6 bases from J; bases unmatched to any gene: 6. From germline, CDR1 is LGHDT and CDR2 YNNKEL (reference sequence). This CDR3 contains 15 residues. CDR3 protein: CASSQRDRGSGELFF. In nucleotides, the CDR3 is TGTGCCAGCAGCCAGAGAGACAGGGGATCCGGGGAGCTGTTTTTT.

The V and J genes are TRBV7-9 and TRBJ1-2; D may be TRBD1 (6 bases). The CDR3 consists of 14 residues. Trimming removed 3 bases from V and 2 bases from J, with 10 bases in between. Germline V gene lookup returns CDR1 SEHNR and CDR2 FQNEAQ (reference sequence). This CDR3 reads CASSFSDRNYGYTF. The CDR3 bases are TGTGCCAGCAGCTTCAGCGACAGGAACTATGGCTACACCTTC. The full variable domain, its missing parts supplied by reference TRBV7-9 and TRBJ1-2, is DTGVSQNPRHKITKRGQNVTFRCDPISEHNRLYWYRQTLGQGPEFLTYFQNEAQLEKSRLLSDRFSAERPKGSFSTLEIQRTEQGDSAMYLCASSFSDRNYGYTFGSGTRLTVV.

V and J are TRBV18 and TRBJ2-7, with D perhaps matching TRBD1 (6 bases). CDR1 is KGHSH and CDR2 is LQKENI in the germline V gene. The CDR3 has 12 residues. V was shortened by 4 bases and J by 4 bases, with 8 bases between the two germline ends. The CDR3 region is CASSLGQYEQYF. CDR3 DNA sequence: TGTGCCAGCTCACTCGGACAGTACGAGCAGTACTTC. Complete variable domain (other parts from reference TRBV18 and TRBJ2-7): NAGVMQNPRHLVRRRGQEARLRCSPMKGHSHVYWYRQLPEEGLKFMVYLQKENIIDESGMPKERFSAEFPKEGPSILRIQQVVRGDSAAYFCASSLGQYEQYFGPGTRLTVT.

The chain carries TRBV5-1 and TRBJ1-1; D ambiguous. Trimming left V 4 bases short and J 4 bases short, with 14 bases between. Germline values: CDR1 SGHRS, CDR2 YFSETQ. CDR3 length equals 14 residues. CDR3 in amino acids: CASSAGTLSTEAFF. DNA for the CDR3: TGCGCCAGCAGCGCAGGAACACTTAGCACTGAAGCTTTCTTT.

The sample holds one count of this clone. The chain recombines TRBV21-1 with TRBJ2-7; the D call of TRBD1 is as the table states it, not checked on the DNA. TRBV21-1 is a pseudogene. The CDR3 spans 13 residues. In DNA, the CDR3 is TGTGCCAGCAGGCCCCCAGGGTCCTACGAGCAGTACTTC. It encodes CASRPPGSYEQYF.

J is TRBJ1-1 and V is TRBV18; D not resolved. This CDR3 is built from 14 residues. CDR1 is KGHSH and CDR2 is LQKENI in the germline V gene. Trimming cost V 6 bases and J 1 base, with 12 bases left between them. Here the CDR3 DNA reads TGTGCCAGCTCCCAAATGGGGAGGAACACTGAAGCTTTCTTT. Protein sequence: CASSQMGRNTEAFF.

The chain joins TRBV18 to TRBJ1-4, with a possible D match to TRBD1 (6 bases). Germline CDR1 and CDR2: KGHSH and LQKENI. The CDR3 spans 14 residues. V was shortened by 5 bases and J by 3 bases, with 10 bases between the two germline ends. The CDR3, as DNA: TGTGCCAGCTCAGGGGACACCTCTAATGAAAAACTGTTTTTT. Its translation is CASSGDTSNEKLFF.

The rearrangement joins TRBV19 to TRBJ2-3, with unresolved D. V lost 5 bases, J lost 2 bases, and 8 bases lay in between. Looked up from germline, CDR1 is LNHDA and CDR2 is SQIVND (reference sequence). The CDR3 extends over 13 amino acids. CDR3 coding DNA: TGTGCCAGTAGTGCTCCCTACACAGATACGCAGTATTTT. This encodes CASSAPYTDTQYF.

The chain couples TRBV25-1 to TRBJ1-2; D uncertain. The CDR3 runs to 12 residues. The germline V gene has CDR1 MGHDK and CDR2 SYGVNS. The V end lost 7 bases, the J end lost 6 bases, and 12 bases lay between the germline ends. Here the CDR3 DNA reads TGTGCCAGCAACGAGGGATCCCATGGCTACACCTTC. This gives the protein CASNEGSHGYTF.

V usage is TRBV5-8 and J usage is TRBJ1-1; the D is unclear. CDR3 length: 17 amino acids. The germline CDR1 and CDR2 sequences are SGHTS and YDEGEE. Between the trimmed V and J ends, which lost 0 bases and 1 base, there was a span of 16 bases. CDR3 residues: CASSLVREQQKNTEAFF. In nucleotides, the CDR3 is TGTGCCAGCAGCTTGGTCCGGGAACAGCAAAAGAACACTGAAGCTTTCTTT.

The gene calls are TRBV23-1 and TRBJ1-2; D possibly corresponds to TRBD1 (5 bases). TRBV23-1 carries the ORF label, with uncertain function. This CDR3 region has 13 residues. V shed 7 bases and J shed 3 bases, with 12 bases lying between them. The CDR3 loop reads CASTLWGHYGYTF. CDR3 in DNA: TGCGCCAGCACGTTGTGGGGCCACTATGGCTACACCTTC.

The genes are TRBV6-5 and TRBJ1-3; 7 nucleotides match TRBD1. The germline gives CDR1 MNHEY, CDR2 SVGAGI. Trimming took 5 bases from V and 7 from J; bases not matched to a gene: 8. The CDR3 length is 14 residues. The CDR3 sequence: CASSPWDSGNTIYF. CDR3 nucleotide sequence: TGTGCCAGCAGTCCATGGGACAGCGGTAACACCATATATTTT.

For the CDR3, the DNA is TGTGCCAGCAGTTATTCCGGGAGGGTCTCCTACGAGCAGTACTTC. This encodes CASSYSGRVSYEQYF. The chain is built from TRBV6-5 and TRBJ2-7, with TRBD2 identical over 8 bases. CDR3 size: 15 residues. Germline CDR1 MNHEY, CDR2 SVGAGI. Trimming cost V 3 bases and J 0 bases; bases outside gene matches: 4.

This sequence joins TRBV6-2 or TRBV6-3 and TRBJ2-7; weak D call: TRBD2 (5 bases). The ends were cut back, 0 bases at V and 2 bases at J, with 17 bases in the middle. This CDR3 has 17 amino acids. Germline loops: CDR1 MNHEY, CDR2 SVGEGT. CDR3 coding DNA: TGTGCCAGCAGTTACTCGTCTTATGGTAACGGGGCCTACGAGCAGTACTTC. This codes for CASSYSSYGNGAYEQYF.

This clone was picked up a small number of times. The rearrangement joins TRBV19 to TRBJ1-4, with 7 bases aligning to TRBD1. Trimming removed 3 bases from V and 8 bases from J; junction bases left unmatched: 6. The CDR3 runs 14 residues. Germline V gene sequence: CDR1 LNHDA, CDR2 SQIVND (reference sequence). The CDR3 region is CASSIEGAREKLFF. The CDR3 DNA is TGTGCCAGTAGTATCGAGGGGGCTCGGGAAAAACTGTTTTTT.

The chain combines TRBV9 with TRBJ1-2; D might be TRBD1 (5 bases). This CDR3 contains 14 residues. Germline lookup yields CDR1 SGDLS and CDR2 YYNGEE. Trimming pared 7 bases from V and 3 bases from J, leaving 16 bases between. The CDR3 DNA reads as TGTGCCAGCTACGGGCAGGGCGCGCACTATGGCTACACCTTC. It translates to CASYGQGAHYGYTF.

The chain carries TRBV5-1 and TRBJ1-1, with TRBD1 as a possible D gene (6 bases). Trimming pared 4 bases from V and 1 base from J, leaving 11 bases between. CDR1 and CDR2 from the germline V gene are SGHRS and YFSETQ. CDR3 length: 14 amino acids. The CDR3 DNA sequence: TGCGCCAGCAGCATACAGACAGGGAACACTGAAGCTTTCTTT. Translated: CASSIQTGNTEAFF.

The genes are TRBV9 and TRBJ2-1, with 11 bases fitting TRBD2. The CDR3 is made up of 17 amino acids. The V gene's germline CDR1 is SGDLS and CDR2 YYNGEE. Trimming took 4 bases from V and 4 from J; bases not matched to a gene: 10. The CDR3 region has the DNA TGTGCCAGCAGCTCTCCCGTCACTAGCGGGGGTTACAATGAGCAGTTCTTC. It translates to CASSSPVTSGGYNEQFF.

This clone has just a few counts. The chain uses TRBV19 and TRBJ2-7; 10 nucleotides line up with TRBD2. Germline values: CDR1 LNHDA, CDR2 SQIVND (reference sequence). V lost 2 bases to trimming and J lost 4 bases; unmatched junction nucleotides: 5. This CDR3 is built from 15 residues. Here the CDR3 reads CASSISSGGAYEQYF. For the CDR3, the DNA is TGTGCCAGTAGTATATCGAGCGGGGGGGCGTACGAGCAGTACTTC.

This chain links TRBV7-9 with TRBJ2-1, with D perhaps TRBD1 (6 bases). There are 14 residues in the CDR3. The V gene's germline CDR1 is SEHNR and CDR2 FQNEAQ (reference sequence). The ends were cut back, 2 bases at V and 6 bases at J, with 11 bases in the middle. The CDR3 sequence: CASSLNLGGNEQFF. The CDR3 bases are TGTGCCAGCAGCTTAAACTTAGGGGGCAATGAGCAGTTCTTC.

This clone was counted at least ten times. This sequence joins TRBV6-5 and TRBJ2-3, with 8 bases that match TRBD2. Germline CDR1 reads MNHEY; CDR2 reads SVGAGI. The V segment lost 5 bases and the J segment 4 bases; nucleotides outside the gene matches: 5. The CDR3 is made up of 14 amino acids. The CDR3 is CASSTLSGADTQYF. In nucleotides, the CDR3 is TGTGCCAGCAGTACCCTTAGCGGGGCAGATACGCAGTATTTT.